This T cell receptor (beta chain) is drawn from a study of long-term antiretroviral therapy in people with HIV. This clone was seen only a few times. Looked up from germline, CDR1 is MNHEY and CDR2 is SMNVEV (reference sequence). With 4 bases clipped from V and 4 bases from J, the junction kept 8 bases outside the gene matches. CDR3 length: 15 amino acids. Sequencing relied on immunoSEQ assay v3.0, run at survey level. Profiled with immunoSEQ multiplex PCR; TCRdb holds only in-frame clones, not every one. The sample includes tens of thousands of clones, 75% to 90% of them seen just once. This chain connects TRBV27 to TRBJ2-7, with TRBD1 matching 9 bases. The receptor was derived from a man aged 35-49 years with HIV. The specimen comprised unsorted PBMCs, sampled 0.3 years after starting antiretroviral therapy. The CDR3 region has the DNA TGTGCCAGCAGTTCCAGGACAGGGGTGAAGTACGAGCAGTACTTC. Protein product: CASSSRTGVKYEQYF.